One and the same sample provided the 22 T cell receptor beta chains below, sequenced in a study of tumor-infiltrating lymphocytes in primary liver carcinoma. TCR beta cDNA was made from approximately 500 ng total RNA with a constant-region primer. It was through three nested multiplex PCR rounds of slightly modified ARM-PCR that TCR beta libraries arose. TRBV1-TRBV30 forward primers paired with a C-beta reverse primer were used in the first two PCR rounds, which ran roughly 10 cycles each. TCRdb independently ran MiXCR on the multiplex PCR reads; one entry per CDR3 protein. The sample consists of 180,000 or so distinct CDR3 sequences, about 60% of them appearing once. Unsorted whole blood yielded blood RNA, and germline DNA was extracted as well. Specimen: peripheral blood. The source is a man aged 35 to 55 with primary liver carcinoma and hepatitis B virus infection.

This clonotype was seen just once. This likely comes from a read error, as the CDR3 has no conserved phenylalanine or tryptophan at its end. CDR3 DNA sequence: TGTGCCAGCAGCTTGATGTCCCACAATGAGCAGTTCATC. This codes for CASSLMSHNEQFI. V is TRBV5-5 and J is TRBJ2-1; D remains ambiguous. The CDR3 contains 13 residues. Germline lookup yields CDR1 SGHKS and CDR2 YYEKEE (reference sequence). Trimming stripped 1 base from V and 5 bases from J, with 7 bases between.

The rearrangement uses TRBV28 and TRBJ1-2; D is undetermined. V lost 5 bases, J lost 7 bases, and 14 bases lay in between. The CDR3 length is 13 residues. CDR1 is MDHEN and CDR2 is SYDVKM in the germline V gene. The CDR3 region has the DNA TGTGCCAGCAGTCCACCTCTGGCGGGTGGCTACACCTTC. Amino acids: CASSPPLAGGYTF.

The rearrangement uses TRBV5-6 and TRBJ2-1, with 7 positions matching TRBD2. V shed 0 bases and J 9 bases; nucleotides not matched to a gene: 9. The CDR3 is made up of 15 amino acids. Germline V gene lookup returns CDR1 SGHDT and CDR2 YYEEEE. CDR3 coding DNA: TGTGCCAGCAGCTTGGAAGGTTTTGGGGGGGGTGAGCAGTTCTTC. Translating it yields CASSLEGFGGGEQFF. Full variable domain (remainder filled in from reference TRBV5-6 and TRBJ2-1): DAGVTQSPTHLIKTRGQQVTLRCSPKSGHDTVSWYQQALGQGPQFIFQYYEEEERQRGNFPDRFSGHQFPNYSSELNVNALLLGDSALYLCASSLEGFGGGEQFFGPGTRLTVL.

The V and J genes are TRBV4-1 and TRBJ2-1, with 10 bases lining up with TRBD2. The germline V gene has CDR1 MGHRA and CDR2 YSYEKL. There are 16 residues in the CDR3. Unmatched junction bases numbered 5, after V lost 2 bases and J lost 4 bases. Here the CDR3 reads CASSQLLAGLYNEQFF. Here the CDR3 DNA reads TGCGCCAGCAGCCAACTACTAGCGGGACTTTACAATGAGCAGTTCTTC.

As to this clonotype: An end of the junction differs from the germline gene, which may be a read error. This chain links TRBV12-3 or TRBV12-4 with TRBJ2-2; 11 bases align to TRBD1. The CDR3 has 15 residues. CDR3 protein: CASRRTGGDTGEPFF. Here the CDR3 DNA reads TGTGCCAGCAGGAGGACAGGGGGCGACACCGGGGAGCCGTTTTTT.

For this clonotype: One junction end disagrees with the germline gene, perhaps due to a read error. The chain employs TRBV11-2 and TRBJ2-5; D gene unclear. The germline CDR1 and CDR2 sequences are SGHAT and FQNNGV. CDR3 length: 13 residues. The CDR3 loop reads CSSNTSLGETQYF. DNA for the CDR3: TGTTCCAGCAACACCAGTCTAGGGGAGACCCAGTACTTC.

The chain has TRBV7-9 and TRBJ2-1, with a possible D match to TRBD2 (6 bases). Germline values: CDR1 SEHNR, CDR2 FQNEAQ (reference sequence). CDR3 size: 14 residues. Trimming cost V 1 base and J 8 bases, with 12 bases left between them. The CDR3 nucleotides read TGTGCCAGCAGCTTAGAACTGGGAGGAGATGAGCAGTTCTTC. Residues: CASSLELGGDEQFF.

This clonotype has ten or more counts. This sequence joins TRBV11-1 and TRBJ1-1; tentative D call: TRBD1 (6 bases). This CDR3 spans 13 amino acids. Trimming cost V 2 bases and J 6 bases, with 10 bases left between them. CDR1 is SGHAT, CDR2 FQDESV, per germline (reference sequence). The CDR3 here is CASSLRRTAEAFF. The CDR3 DNA reads TGTGCCAGCAGCTTACGCAGGACAGCTGAAGCTTTCTTT.

This clonotype turned up a few times. The V and J genes are TRBV4-1 and TRBJ2-4; D uncertain. This CDR3 has 18 amino acids. Trimming removed 0 bases at V and 2 bases at J, with 17 bases between. In germline, CDR1 is MGHRA, CDR2 YSYEKL. The CDR3 here is CASSQDNIPFRTKNIQYF. The CDR3, as DNA: TGCGCCAGCAGCCAAGATAATATCCCTTTCAGGACCAAAAACATTCAGTACTTC.

The sample holds many counts of this clonotype. This chain connects TRBV29-1 to TRBJ2-2; D possibly corresponds to TRBD1 (5 bases). Trimming pared 7 bases from V and 4 bases from J, leaving 16 bases between. This CDR3 region has 14 residues. Germline values: CDR1 SQVTM, CDR2 ANQGSEA. CDR3: CSAIPRVGTGELFF. CDR3 bases: TGCAGCGCTATCCCCAGGGTTGGCACCGGGGAGCTGTTTTTT.

This clonotype was observed once. A much more abundant neighbour one base away suggests this may be a read error. The chain carries TRBV29-1 and TRBJ2-1, with TRBD1 identical over 9 bases. V shed 8 bases and J 9 bases; nucleotides not matched to a gene: 11. Germline lookup yields CDR1 SQVTM and CDR2 ANQGSEA. The CDR3 extends over 13 amino acids. The CDR3 reads CSMVQQGAGEQFF. The CDR3 DNA follows: TGCAGCATGGTGCAACAGGGGGCTGGTGAGCAGTTCTTC.

Notes on this clonotype: A much larger clone differs from this one at a single base, so this may be a read error. This chain joins TRBV6-2 or TRBV6-3 and TRBJ2-7; maybe TRBD2 (5 bases). The germline CDR1 and CDR2 sequences are MNHEY and SVGEGT. This CDR3 comprises 16 residues. Trimming took 6 bases from V and 0 from J, leaving 18 bases between them. The CDR3 bases are TGTGCCAGCAGCCTTGCCAAGCGGCTTAGCTCCTACGAGCAGTACTTC. This encodes CASSLAKRLSSYEQYF.

In regard to this clonotype: The CDR3 does not close with the conserved phenylalanine or tryptophan, likely indicating a read error. This chain links TRBV2 with TRBJ1-5, with 10 nucleotides matching TRBD1. J lost 4 bases, V lost 8 bases, and 2 bases had no gene match. The CDR3 covers 13 residues. Germline CDR1 and CDR2: SNHLY and FYNNEI. CDR3 sequence: CASGDRGNQPQHY. In nucleotides, the CDR3 is TGTGCCAGCGGGGACAGGGGAAATCAGCCCCAGCATTAT.

The chain employs TRBV2 and TRBJ2-7; 8 bases match TRBD2. Germline values: CDR1 SNHLY, CDR2 FYNNEI. The CDR3 runs 16 residues. With V trimmed by 4 bases and J by 5 bases, 13 bases remained unmatched. This CDR3 is CASSAATGREWDEQYF. Written as DNA, the CDR3 is TGTGCCAGCAGTGCCGCGACCGGGAGGGAATGGGACGAGCAGTACTTC.

This clonotype was found many times. The chain joins TRBV28 to TRBJ1-1; D possibly corresponds to TRBD1 (6 bases). Looked up from germline, CDR1 is MDHEN and CDR2 is SYDVKM. This CDR3 is 14 amino acids long. The ends were cut back, 4 bases at V and 4 bases at J, with 13 bases in the middle. CDR3 protein: CASSSPQGATEAFF. In DNA form, the CDR3 reads TGTGCCAGCAGTTCCCCACAGGGAGCCACTGAAGCTTTCTTT.

The rearrangement uses TRBV11-3 and TRBJ2-7; maybe TRBD1 (5 bases). Looked up from germline, CDR1 is SGHNT and CDR2 is YENEEA. V dropped 3 bases and J dropped 7 bases, with 16 bases sitting between them. The CDR3 runs 14 residues. In DNA form, the CDR3 reads TGTGCCAGCAGCTTCGGAGCGAATAAGGGGGAGCAGTACTTC. It codes for CASSFGANKGEQYF.

The chain combines TRBV11-2 with TRBJ2-2; D call uncertain. Germline CDR1 SGHAT, CDR2 FQNNGV. The CDR3 totals 12 residues. V was trimmed by 5 bases and J by 14 bases, leaving 15 bases between them. The CDR3 DNA sequence: TGTGCCAGCAGCCCTCACCTCGCGGAACTGTTTTTT. This gives the protein CASSPHLAELFF.

This clonotype has ten or more counts. The CDR3 nucleotides are TGTGCCAGCAGCTTAGGATTTACAGGGGGCGCGTCCAACGAGCAGTACTTC. It yields the protein CASSLGFTGGASNEQYF. The V and J genes are TRBV11-2 and TRBJ2-7, with 9 bases that match TRBD1. The CDR3 runs to 17 residues. Germline CDR1 SGHAT, CDR2 FQNNGV. V trimming: 1 base; J trimming: 5 bases; junction bases outside the gene matches: 12. Full variable domain (missing parts from reference TRBV11-2 and TRBJ2-7): EAGVAQSPRYKIIEKRQSVAFWCNPISGHATLYWYQQILGQGPKLLIQFQNNGVVDDSQLPKDRFSAERLKGVDSTLKIQPAKLEDSAVYLCASSLGFTGGASNEQYFGPGTRLTVT.

This chain joins TRBV11-3 and TRBJ1-1, with D possibly being TRBD1 (5 bases). With 6 bases removed from V and 1 base from J, the gap between germline ends came to 12 bases. The CDR3 totals 14 residues. Germline V CDR1 and CDR2: SGHNT, YENEEA. The CDR3 DNA follows: TGTGCCAGCAGTAGTCGACAGAAGAACACTGAAGCTTTCTTT. It is translated as CASSSRQKNTEAFF. Full variable domain (outside the CDR3, taken from reference TRBV11-3 and TRBJ1-1): EAGVVQSPRYKIIEKKQPVAFWCNPISGHNTLYWYLQNLGQGPELLIRYENEEAVDDSQLPKDRFSAERLKGVDSTLKIQPAELGDSAVYLCASSSRQKNTEAFFGQGTRLTVV.

The chain links TRBV6-1 to TRBJ1-1; D gene ambiguous. Germline V lookup: CDR1 MNHNS, CDR2 SASEGT. The CDR3 consists of 13 residues. V gave up 8 bases and J gave up 0 bases, with 10 bases separating them. CDR3 in amino acids: CASQKLVNTEAFF. For the CDR3, the DNA is TGTGCCAGCCAAAAGCTGGTGAACACTGAAGCTTTCTTT.

The rearrangement links TRBV29-1 to TRBJ1-1, with D perhaps matching TRBD1 (6 bases). V was shortened by 5 bases and J by 4 bases, with 14 bases between the two germline ends. Germline V lookup: CDR1 SQVTM, CDR2 ANQGSEA. This CDR3 spans 13 amino acids. The CDR3 nucleotides are TGCAGCGTTCGCGGACAGTTGGGCACTGAAGCTTTCTTT. Translation: CSVRGQLGTEAFF.

The gene calls are TRBV6-1 and TRBJ2-1; 11 nucleotides line up with TRBD2. The CDR3 consists of 16 residues. Germline V gene sequence: CDR1 MNHNS, CDR2 SASEGT. V dropped 6 bases and J dropped 8; count of bases not matched to a gene: 12. The CDR3 DNA reads TGTGCCAGCAGCCTAATAGCGGGAGGGGACCCCGATGAGCAGTTCTTC. The encoded protein is CASSLIAGGDPDEQFF.